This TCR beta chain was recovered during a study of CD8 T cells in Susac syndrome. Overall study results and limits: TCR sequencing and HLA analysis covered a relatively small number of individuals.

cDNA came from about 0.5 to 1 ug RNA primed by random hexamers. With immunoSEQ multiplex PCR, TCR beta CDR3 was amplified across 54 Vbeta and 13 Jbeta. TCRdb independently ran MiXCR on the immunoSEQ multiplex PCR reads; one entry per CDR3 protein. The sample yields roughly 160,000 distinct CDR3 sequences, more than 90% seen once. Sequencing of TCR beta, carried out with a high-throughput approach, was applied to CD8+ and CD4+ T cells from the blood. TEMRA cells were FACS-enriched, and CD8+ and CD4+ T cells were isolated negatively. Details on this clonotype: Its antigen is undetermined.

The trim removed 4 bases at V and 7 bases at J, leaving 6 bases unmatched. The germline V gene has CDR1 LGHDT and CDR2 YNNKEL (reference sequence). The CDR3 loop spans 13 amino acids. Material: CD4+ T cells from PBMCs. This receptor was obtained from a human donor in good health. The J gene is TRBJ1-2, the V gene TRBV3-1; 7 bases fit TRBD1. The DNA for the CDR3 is TGTGCCAGCAGCCCCACCGGGACAGTTGGCTACACCTTC. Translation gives CASSPTGTVGYTF.